This TCR beta chain was sequenced for a study of cytomegalovirus exposure and HLA in healthy donors. Study-level points and caveats: It emerged from a later analysis that several of the most significant clusters appeared to be linked to common viral pathogens. Most observed TCR sequences were rare, whereas some public TCRs were detected in many donors.

PCR was performed using 60 Vbeta and 13 Jbeta primers. The protocol was immunoSEQ multiplex PCR, while the TCRdb copy is restricted to in-frame clones and leaves out a portion. The profile shows 60,000 to 75,000 clones, approximately 70% of them singletons. Sampled while nominally healthy, donors likely had unrecorded immune exposures. Notes on this clone: Its antigen is as yet unknown.

This CDR3 contains 14 residues. The V gene lost 1 base and the J gene lost 6 bases, with 12 bases spanning the gap. CDR1 is SGHNT, CDR2 YENEEA, per germline. The sequenced sample consisted of PBMCs. The chain uses TRBV11-3 and TRBJ2-5, with a possible D match to TRBD2 (7 bases). The source is a man between 45 and 60 years old in good health and CMV-seronegative. CDR3 in amino acids: CASSLGGGAKTQYF. The CDR3 DNA is TGTGCCAGCAGCTTAGGGGGGGGCGCGAAGACCCAGTACTTC.